This TCR beta chain was recorded in a study of blood T cells in healthy people across ages. Study-wide points: With age, beta diversity per million T cells declined roughly linearly, significantly by 40.

The germline gives CDR1 SGHRS, CDR2 YFSETQ. CDR3 length: 15 residues. V dropped 4 bases and J dropped 3 bases, with 14 bases sitting between them. As to this clonotype: What it recognizes is unknown.

Using a J-beta primer mix together with a sample-barcoded 5' primer, a second PCR was run for roughly 7 to 11 cycles. MiXCR, applied by TCRdb to the 5' RACE reads, yields one record per CDR3 protein. Of approximately 850,000 distinct CDR3 sequences detected, 58% appear once; the ten largest clones hold about 20%. The chain combines TRBV5-1 with TRBJ2-4; TRBD2 might be the D (6 bases). The source material was blood. This sequence was found in a man between 25 and 39 years old in good health. CDR3 residues: CASSPGAGSKNIQYF. In nucleotides, the CDR3 is TGCGCCAGCAGCCCCGGTGCGGGGAGCAAAAACATTCAGTACTTC.